This entry is about one TCR beta chain. Original methodology: Reference gene primer amplification yielded estimated nucleated cell counts. The repertoire was sequenced with immunoSEQ multiplex PCR; TCRdb's copy has only in-frame clones and lacks some. V and J calls and clone size are given by that table; D and trimming were obtained from the DNA. The table has approximately 140,000 clones, 85% to 90% seen once; the top ten hold approximately 1.4%. This entry belongs to a study of blood T cell repertoires in COVID-19. Background on the study: Acute and convalescent COVID-19 specimens originated in the United States, Italy and Spain. PBMCs, B-cell-depleted T cells, or T cells provided the cDNA or gDNA that made up the material.

The trim removed 1 base at V and 3 bases at J, leaving 0 bases unmatched. This CDR3 is built from 13 residues. Germline assignment: CDR1 SGHRS and CDR2 YFSETQ. The specimen sequenced was peripheral blood. The chain uses TRBV5-1 and TRBJ1-1; 7 bases match TRBD1. The TCR was taken from a woman aged 60-70 years with acute or convalescent COVID-19. The CDR3 protein is CASSLQGDTEAFF. The DNA of the CDR3 is TGCGCCAGCAGCTTGCAGGGGGACACTGAAGCTTTCTTT.